This T cell receptor (beta chain) was identified during a study of T-cell reconstitution after alpha-beta-depleted transplantation in children. General study results and limits: Expanded graft clones, several hundred of them, were reportedly the source of alpha-beta T cells about two months after transplant. One year post-transplant, T-cell counts and diversity were largely derived from T cells produced anew. Surviving recipient T cells and intrathymic progenitors accounted for some patients' high TCRbeta diversity at day 60.

Worth noting for this clonotype: The antigen remains undetermined. This may arise from a read error, as a much more abundant clone is one base away.

CDR3 length: 13 residues. The V gene's germline CDR1 is MNHNS and CDR2 SASEGT. V was trimmed by 5 bases and J by 9 bases, leaving 13 bases between them. Researchers prepared the TCRbeta library using unique molecular identifiers, the study reports. Each CDR3 protein is one row after TCRdb ran MiXCR on the PCR reads. The sample gives around 700,000 distinct CDR3 sequences, 13% of which show up once; roughly 0.77% is in the top ten. This sequence joins TRBV6-1 and TRBJ2-2; D uncertain. Source: PBMCs, taken before TCRalphabeta/CD19-depleted stem cell transplant. The sequence came from a girl aged 2-15 years with congenital amegakaryocytic thrombocytopenia, due to receive a stem cell transplant. The DNA for the CDR3 is TGTGCCAGCAGTATGGGGTATACCTGGGAGCTGTTTTTT. Translated, it gives CASSMGYTWELFF.